This T cell receptor (beta chain) was retrieved from a study of blood T cell repertoires in COVID-19. Looking at the study overall: Samples of COVID-19 (acute and convalescent) were obtained from the United States, Italy and Spain. T cells, B-cell-depleted T cells, or PBMCs provided the cDNA or gDNA that served as material.

The sample holds a few counts of this clone. Trimming removed 0 bases from V and 4 bases from J, with 7 bases in between. Germline loops: CDR1 SGHTA, CDR2 FQGNSA. This CDR3 has 14 amino acids. TCRdb keeps only in-frame clones here, not all; method: immunoSEQ multiplex PCR. The table has 32,000 or so clones, approximately 86% seen once. The rearrangement links TRBV7-2 to TRBJ1-3, with no clear D. This sequence was found in a man aged 50 to 59 with active or convalescent COVID-19. The sequencing input was peripheral blood. The CDR3 loop is CASSLASIGNTIYF. The CDR3 DNA is TGTGCCAGCAGCTTAGCGTCTATCGGAAACACCATATATTTT.